This T cell receptor beta chain was sequenced during a study of response to subunit inactivated influenza vaccine. Study results and limitations: With each seasonal influenza vaccination, the authors suggested, few new T cells are recruited.

In this sample, this clonotype turned up many times. Its antigen is currently unknown. TCRdb re-analysed the RT-PCR reads in MiXCR, keeping a single row per CDR3 protein. The sample carries over 150,000 distinct CDR3 sequences, around 9.2% recorded once. CDR1 is LGHNA, CDR2 YSLEER, per germline. V was pared by 0 bases and J by 0 bases, with 11 bases between. The CDR3 sequence is 16 residues long. The sample consisted of non-naive T cells sorted from PBMCs, taken on the day of vaccination. The V and J genes are TRBV4-3 and TRBJ2-5; weak D call: TRBD2 (6 bases). This sequence originates from a man aged 45-65 years who received an inactivated influenza vaccine. CDR3 protein: CASSQDFRDYQETQYF. In nucleotides, the CDR3 is TGCGCCAGCAGCCAAGATTTCAGGGACTACCAAGAGACCCAGTACTTC.